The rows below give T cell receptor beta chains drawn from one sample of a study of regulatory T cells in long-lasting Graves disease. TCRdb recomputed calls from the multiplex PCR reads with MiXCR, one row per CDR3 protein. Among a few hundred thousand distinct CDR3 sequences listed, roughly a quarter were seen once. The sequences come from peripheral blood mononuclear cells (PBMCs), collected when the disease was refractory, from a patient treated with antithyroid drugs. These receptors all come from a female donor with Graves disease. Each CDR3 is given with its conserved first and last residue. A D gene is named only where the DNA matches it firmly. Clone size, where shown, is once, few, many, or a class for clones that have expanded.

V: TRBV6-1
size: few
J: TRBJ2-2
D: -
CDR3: CASRGDGTGELFF
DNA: TGTGCCAGCAGGGGCGATGGCACCGGGGAGCTGTTTTTT

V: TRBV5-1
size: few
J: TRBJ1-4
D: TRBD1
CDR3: CASSSGQSNEKLFF
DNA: TGCGCCAGCAGCTCGGGACAGAGTAATGAAAAACTGTTTTTT

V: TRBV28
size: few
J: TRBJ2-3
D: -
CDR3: CAIRRRSTDTQYF
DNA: TGTGCCATACGGCGGCGGAGCACAGATACGCAGTATTTT

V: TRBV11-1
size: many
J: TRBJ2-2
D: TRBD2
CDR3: CASSLGTSANTGELFF
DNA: TGTGCCAGCAGCTTAGGGACTAGCGCGAACACCGGGGAGCTGTTTTTT

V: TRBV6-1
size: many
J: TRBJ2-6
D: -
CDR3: CASSMGAGGANVLTF
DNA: TGTGCCAGCAGTATGGGGGCAGGTGGGGCCAACGTCCTGACTTTC

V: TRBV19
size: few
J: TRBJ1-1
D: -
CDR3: CASSPQRGGQLNTEAFF
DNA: TGTGCCAGTAGTCCGCAAAGAGGAGGACAGCTTAACACTGAAGCTTTCTTT

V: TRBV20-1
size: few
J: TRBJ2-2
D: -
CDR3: CSARESEVTGELFF
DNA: TGCAGTGCTAGAGAATCGGAGGTCACCGGGGAGCTGTTTTTT

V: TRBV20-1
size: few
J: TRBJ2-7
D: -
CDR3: CSARAGLDRPYEQYF
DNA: TGCAGTGCTAGAGCTGGTCTCGACAGGCCCTACGAGCAGTACTTC

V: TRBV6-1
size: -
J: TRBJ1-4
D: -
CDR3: CASSEAGVRSLLNEKLFF
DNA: TGTGCCAGCAGTGAAGCAGGGGTGAGAAGTCTTCTTAATGAAAAACTGTTTTTT

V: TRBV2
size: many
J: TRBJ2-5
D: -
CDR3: CASVLEETQYF
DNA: TGTGCCAGCGTCCTGGAAGAGACCCAGTACTTC

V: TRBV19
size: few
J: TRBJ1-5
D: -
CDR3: CASSIAQDQPQHF
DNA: TGTGCCAGTAGTATCGCCCAGGATCAGCCCCAGCATTTT

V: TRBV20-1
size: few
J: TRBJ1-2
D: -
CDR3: CSARAQEANGYTF
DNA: TGCAGTGCTAGGGCGCAGGAGGCGAATGGCTACACCTTC

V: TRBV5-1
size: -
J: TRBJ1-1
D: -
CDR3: CASSLQEGVDTEAFF
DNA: TGCGCCAGCAGCTTACAGGAGGGAGTCGACACTGAAGCTTTCTTT

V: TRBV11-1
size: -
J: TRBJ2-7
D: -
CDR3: CASSLTQKYEQYF
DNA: TGTGCCAGCAGCTTAACCCAGAAATACGAGCAGTACTTC

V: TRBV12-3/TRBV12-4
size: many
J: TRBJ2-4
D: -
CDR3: CASSFRAGLAKNIQYF
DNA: TGTGCCAGCAGTTTCAGGGCAGGGCTAGCCAAAAACATTCAGTACTTC

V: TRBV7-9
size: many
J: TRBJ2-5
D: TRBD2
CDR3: CASSPGLAGKETQYF
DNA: TGTGCCAGCAGCCCCGGACTAGCGGGAAAGGAGACCCAGTACTTC

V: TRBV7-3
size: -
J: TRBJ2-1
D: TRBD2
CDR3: CASSRPGGEQFF
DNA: TGTGCCAGCAGTAGGCCGGGAGGTGAGCAGTTCTTC

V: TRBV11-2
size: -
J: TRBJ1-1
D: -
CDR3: CASSAGLTRTEAFF
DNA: TGTGCCAGCAGCGCCGGACTGACGCGGACTGAAGCTTTCTTT

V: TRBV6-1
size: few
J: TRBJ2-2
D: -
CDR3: CASPDSAGELFF
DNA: TGTGCCAGCCCCGACTCTGCCGGGGAGCTGTTTTTT

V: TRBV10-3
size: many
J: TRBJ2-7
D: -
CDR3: CAISVRAPSYEQYF
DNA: TGTGCCATCAGTGTCAGAGCGCCGTCCTACGAGCAGTACTTC

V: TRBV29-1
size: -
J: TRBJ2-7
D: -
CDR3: CSGRRGDEQYF
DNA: TGCAGCGGCCGGAGAGGCGACGAGCAGTACTTC

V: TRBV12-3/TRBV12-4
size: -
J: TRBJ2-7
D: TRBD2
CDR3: CASSQSGRNSYEQYF
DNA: TGTGCCAGCAGTCAGAGCGGGAGGAACTCCTACGAGCAGTACTTC

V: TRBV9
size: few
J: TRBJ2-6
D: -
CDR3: CASSVGQVSGANVLTF
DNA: TGTGCCAGCAGCGTAGGACAAGTCTCTGGGGCCAACGTCCTGACTTTC

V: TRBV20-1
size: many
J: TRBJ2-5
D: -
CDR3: CSARGGETQYF
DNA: TGCAGTGCTAGAGGGGGAGAGACCCAGTACTTC

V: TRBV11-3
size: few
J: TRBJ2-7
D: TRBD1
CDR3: CASSIGQGRNEQYF
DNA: TGTGCCAGCAGCATTGGACAGGGGAGGAACGAGCAGTACTTC

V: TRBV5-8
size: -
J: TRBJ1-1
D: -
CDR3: CASSPRWGKNTEAFF
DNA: TGTGCCAGCAGCCCAAGGTGGGGGAAGAACACTGAAGCTTTCTTT

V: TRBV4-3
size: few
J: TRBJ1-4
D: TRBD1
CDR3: CASSPQHMTGVAKLFF
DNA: TGCGCCAGCAGCCCACAACACATGACAGGGGTTGCAAAACTGTTTTTT

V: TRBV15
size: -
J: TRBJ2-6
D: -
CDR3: CATSRGLEGRSGANVLTF
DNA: TGTGCCACCAGCAGAGGCCTTGAGGGGAGGTCTGGGGCCAACGTCCTGACTTTC

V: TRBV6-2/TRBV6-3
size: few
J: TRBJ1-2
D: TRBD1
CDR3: CASSAGTGRGYTF
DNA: TGTGCCAGCAGTGCCGGGACAGGGAGAGGCTACACCTTC

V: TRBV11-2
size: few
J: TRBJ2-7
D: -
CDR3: CASSTQNTGPGKQYF
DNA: TGTGCCAGCAGCACCCAGAATACAGGGCCGGGGAAGCAGTACTTC

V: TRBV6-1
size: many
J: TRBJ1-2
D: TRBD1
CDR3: CASSRTGQNYGYTF
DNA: TGTGCCAGCAGCCGGACAGGACAAAACTATGGCTACACCTTC

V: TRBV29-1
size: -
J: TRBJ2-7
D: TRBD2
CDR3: CSVVRTSGGYEQYF
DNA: TGCAGCGTTGTCCGGACTAGCGGAGGCTACGAGCAGTACTTC

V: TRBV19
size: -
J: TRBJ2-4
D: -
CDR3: CASSTKNIQYF
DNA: TGTGCCAGTAGTACAAAAAACATTCAGTACTTC

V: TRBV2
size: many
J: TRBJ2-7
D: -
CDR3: CASKDSSYEQYF
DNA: TGTGCCAGCAAGGACAGCTCCTACGAGCAGTACTTC

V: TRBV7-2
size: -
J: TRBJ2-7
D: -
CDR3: CASSLQGTSYEQYF
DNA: TGTGCCAGCAGCTTACAGGGGACCTCCTACGAGCAGTACTTC

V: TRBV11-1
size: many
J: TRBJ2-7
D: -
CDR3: CASSFVGTPSYEQYF
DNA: TGTGCCAGCAGCTTTGTCGGGACACCTTCCTACGAGCAGTACTTC

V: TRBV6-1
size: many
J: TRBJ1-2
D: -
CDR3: CASSEATGPNYGYTF
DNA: TGTGCCAGCAGTGAAGCGACAGGACCCAACTATGGCTACACCTTC

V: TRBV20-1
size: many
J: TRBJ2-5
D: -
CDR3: CSARQRQETQYF
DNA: TGCAGTGCTAGGCAGCGGCAAGAGACCCAGTACTTC

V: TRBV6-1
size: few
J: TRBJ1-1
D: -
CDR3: CASSNRGAEAFF
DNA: TGTGCCAGCAGTAATAGAGGTGCTGAAGCTTTCTTT

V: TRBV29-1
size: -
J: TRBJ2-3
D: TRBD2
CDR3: CSAPAAGSTDTQYF
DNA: TGCAGCGCGCCCGCAGCGGGAAGCACAGATACGCAGTATTTT

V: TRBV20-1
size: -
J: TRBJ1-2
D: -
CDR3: CSAYLWTDRTVSNYGYTF
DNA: TGCAGTGCCTACCTTTGGACAGACAGAACCGTTAGTAACTATGGCTACACCTTC

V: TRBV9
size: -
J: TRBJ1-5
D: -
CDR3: CASSTQGREPQHF
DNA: TGTGCCAGCAGCACTCAAGGGAGGGAGCCCCAGCATTTT

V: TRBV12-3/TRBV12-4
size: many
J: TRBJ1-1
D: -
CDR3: CASSSSSRRINTEAFF
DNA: TGTGCCAGCAGTTCCTCTAGCCGGAGAATAAACACTGAAGCTTTCTTT

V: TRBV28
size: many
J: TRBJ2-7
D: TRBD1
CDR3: CASSTGTGLYEQYF
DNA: TGTGCCAGCAGCACCGGGACAGGGTTATACGAGCAGTACTTC

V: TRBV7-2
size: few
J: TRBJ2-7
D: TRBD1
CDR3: CASGQGQGVYEQYF
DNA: TGTGCCAGCGGACAGGGACAGGGTGTGTACGAGCAGTACTTC

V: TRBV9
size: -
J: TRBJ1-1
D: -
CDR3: CASSPQQANTEAFF
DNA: TGTGCCAGCTCCCCCCAACAGGCGAACACTGAAGCTTTCTTT